The rows below give T cell receptor beta chains drawn from one sample of a study of T-cell memory formation after mild COVID-19. TCRdb analysed the 5' RACE reads with MiXCR anew, one entry per CDR3 protein. The sample includes roughly 510,000 distinct CDR3 sequences, 17% of them seen just once. The sequencing sample was made of PBMCs or a T cell subset sorted from them (not recorded which). All receptors come from an adult woman who had mild COVID-19 (a few samples of this study predate the infection). Cell type and time point are not known. Both conserved end residues are part of each CDR3. A D gene is named only where the DNA matches it firmly. For some rows the clone size is stated as once, few or many, or as a class when expanded; others skip it.

size: once
J: TRBJ2-1
D: TRBD1
V: TRBV5-1
DNA: TGCGCCAGCAGCTGGGACAGTAACAATGAGCAGTTCTTC
CDR3: CASSWDSNNEQFF

size: few
J: TRBJ2-7
D: TRBD1
V: TRBV4-1
DNA: TGCGCCAGCAGCAAAGAACAGGGGTTGGACTACGAGCAGTACTTC
CDR3: CASSKEQGLDYEQYF

size: NA
J: TRBJ2-1
D: NA
V: TRBV21-1
DNA: TGTGCCAGCAGCAAAGAGGCGGGAGGGCCATACAATGAGCAGTTCTTC
CDR3: CASSKEAGGPYNEQFF

size: NA
J: TRBJ1-4
D: NA
V: TRBV6-4
DNA: TGTGCCAGCAGTGAACACGCCGAAAAACTGTTTTTT
CDR3: CASSEHAEKLFF

size: NA
J: TRBJ2-1
D: NA
V: TRBV2
DNA: TGTGCCAGCATGCGGGTCTCCTACAATGAGCAGTTCTTC
CDR3: CASMRVSYNEQFF

size: NA
J: TRBJ2-2
D: NA
V: TRBV6-5
DNA: TGTGCCAGCAGGGTGAACCCGAACACCGGGGAGCTGTTTTTT
CDR3: CASRVNPNTGELFF

size: few
J: TRBJ2-5
D: NA
V: TRBV30
DNA: TGTGCCTGGAGTGCAGGAGAGACCCAGTACTTC
CDR3: CAWSAGETQYF

size: few
J: TRBJ2-2
D: NA
V: TRBV7-6
DNA: TGTGCCAGCACCTTACGGGTGGCGAACACCGGGGAGCTGTTTTTT
CDR3: CASTLRVANTGELFF

size: NA
J: TRBJ1-1
D: NA
V: TRBV6-5
DNA: TGTGCCAGCAATGACAGACAGAACACTGAAGCTTTCTTT
CDR3: CASNDRQNTEAFF

size: few
J: TRBJ2-3
D: TRBD2
V: TRBV7-9
DNA: TGTGCCAGCAGCTTGGGTCTAGCGGTCAGCACAGATACGCAGTATTTT
CDR3: CASSLGLAVSTDTQYF

size: NA
J: TRBJ1-5
D: NA
V: TRBV5-1
DNA: TGCGCCAGCAGCTTTGGAGACAGTCCTAATCAGCCCCAGCATTTT
CDR3: CASSFGDSPNQPQHF

size: once
J: TRBJ2-7
D: TRBD2
V: TRBV24-1
DNA: TGTGCCACCAGTGACGCTAGCGGGAGGTCACCCTACGAGCAGTACTTC
CDR3: CATSDASGRSPYEQYF

size: few
J: TRBJ2-1
D: NA
V: TRBV7-2
DNA: TGTGCCAGCAGCCACCCAAGGGGGATCGAGCAGTTCTTC
CDR3: CASSHPRGIEQFF

size: few
J: TRBJ2-3
D: TRBD2
V: TRBV7-9
DNA: TGTGCCAGCAGCTTATATAAGCGGGGGGTCACCCAGCGCACAGATACGCAGTATTTT
CDR3: CASSLYKRGVTQRTDTQYF

size: NA
J: TRBJ1-2
D: NA
V: TRBV18
DNA: TGTGCCAGCTCACCAACGACAGAATCCTATGGCTACACCTTC
CDR3: CASSPTTESYGYTF

size: NA
J: TRBJ2-5
D: NA
V: TRBV12-3/TRBV12-4
DNA: TGTGCCAGCAGTGGGAAGGGCACGCAGACCCAGTACTTC
CDR3: CASSGKGTQTQYF

size: NA
J: TRBJ2-7
D: TRBD2
V: TRBV7-2
DNA: TGTGCCAGCAGCCCCCGACTAGCGGGAGTTTTAGTTCACTTC
CDR3: CASSPRLAGVLVHF

size: NA
J: TRBJ2-7
D: TRBD1
V: TRBV30
DNA: TGTGCCTGGAGTGCCGCACCTGACAGGGCGCGGACCTACGAGCAGTACTTC
CDR3: CAWSAAPDRARTYEQYF

size: few
J: TRBJ2-1
D: NA
V: TRBV5-4
DNA: TGTGCCAGCAGCCCCGGACTGTACGATGAGCGGGTCCCCTTC
CDR3: CASSPGLYDERVPF

size: NA
J: TRBJ1-5
D: NA
V: TRBV5-1
DNA: TGCGCCAGCAGCTTCACAGGGAGCTATAGCAATCAGCCCAAGCATTTT
CDR3: CASSFTGSYSNQPKHF

size: few
J: TRBJ1-5
D: TRBD1
V: TRBV3-1
DNA: TGTGCCAGCAGCCAAGGACAGGGGGCGATAGGGCAGCCCCAGCATTTT
CDR3: CASSQGQGAIGQPQHF

size: many
J: TRBJ2-7
D: NA
V: TRBV5-1
DNA: TGCGCCAGCAGCGTAACTAGCTCCTACGAGCAGTACTTC
CDR3: CASSVTSSYEQYF

size: NA
J: TRBJ1-3
D: TRBD1
V: TRBV5-1
DNA: TGCGCCAGCAGCTTGGGGGACAGGGAAAGCTCTGGAAACACCATATATTTT
CDR3: CASSLGDRESSGNTIYF

size: few
J: TRBJ2-1
D: TRBD2
V: TRBV7-2
DNA: TGTGCCAGCAGCAAACCGGGACTAGACGGGGATGAGCAGTTCTTC
CDR3: CASSKPGLDGDEQFF

size: NA
J: TRBJ1-1
D: TRBD1
V: TRBV5-6
DNA: TGTGCCAGCAGCCCGGACAGGGGGCTTAGAGCTTTCTTT
CDR3: CASSPDRGLRAFF

size: NA
J: TRBJ1-1
D: TRBD1
V: TRBV7-2
DNA: TGTGCCAGCAGCGTCGCCGGGACAGCGAACACTGAAGCTTTCTTT
CDR3: CASSVAGTANTEAFF

size: NA
J: TRBJ2-7
D: TRBD2
V: TRBV7-9
DNA: TGTGCCAGCAGCTCGACTAGCTTGTCCTACGAGCAGTACTTC
CDR3: CASSSTSLSYEQYF

size: NA
J: TRBJ2-7
D: NA
V: TRBV11-2
DNA: TGTGCCAGCAGCCGCCCCGACGGGACCGTCCTCTACGAGCAGTACTTC
CDR3: CASSRPDGTVLYEQYF

size: NA
J: TRBJ2-3
D: NA
V: TRBV5-6
DNA: TGTGCCAGCAGGGGGGTGGCGACAGATACGCAGTATTTT
CDR3: CASRGVATDTQYF

size: NA
J: TRBJ2-3
D: NA
V: TRBV7-6
DNA: TGTGCCAGCAGCTTATCCAGTCTCTACATAGATACGCAGTATTTT
CDR3: CASSLSSLYIDTQYF

size: NA
J: TRBJ1-1
D: NA
V: TRBV4-3
DNA: TGCGCCAGCAGCCAGGGTCTCCAGTGGAACACTGAAGCTTTCTTT
CDR3: CASSQGLQWNTEAFF

size: few
J: TRBJ2-5
D: NA
V: TRBV15
DNA: TGTGCCACCAGCAGAGCGGACCAAGAGACCCAGTACTTC
CDR3: CATSRADQETQYF

size: NA
J: TRBJ2-5
D: NA
V: TRBV12-3/TRBV12-4
DNA: TGTGCCAGCAGTCTCAGGGTGCCGGGGGAGACCCAGTACTTC
CDR3: CASSLRVPGETQYF

size: few
J: TRBJ2-2
D: NA
V: TRBV13
DNA: TGTGCCAGCAGCTTAGGTGGGGGGTTCGCGAACACCGGGGAGCTGTTTTTT
CDR3: CASSLGGGFANTGELFF

size: many
J: TRBJ2-3
D: TRBD2
V: TRBV7-3
DNA: TGTGCCAGCAGCGTAGCGGGAGGTACGCAGTATTTT
CDR3: CASSVAGGTQYF

size: NA
J: TRBJ2-7
D: TRBD1
V: TRBV3-1
DNA: TGTGCCAGCAGCCAAGCGGGACAGGAAGGCTCCTACGAGCAGTACTTC
CDR3: CASSQAGQEGSYEQYF

size: many
J: TRBJ2-3
D: NA
V: TRBV18
DNA: TGCGCCAGCAGCCCAGAAAGCACAGATACGCAGTATTTT
CDR3: CASSPESTDTQYF